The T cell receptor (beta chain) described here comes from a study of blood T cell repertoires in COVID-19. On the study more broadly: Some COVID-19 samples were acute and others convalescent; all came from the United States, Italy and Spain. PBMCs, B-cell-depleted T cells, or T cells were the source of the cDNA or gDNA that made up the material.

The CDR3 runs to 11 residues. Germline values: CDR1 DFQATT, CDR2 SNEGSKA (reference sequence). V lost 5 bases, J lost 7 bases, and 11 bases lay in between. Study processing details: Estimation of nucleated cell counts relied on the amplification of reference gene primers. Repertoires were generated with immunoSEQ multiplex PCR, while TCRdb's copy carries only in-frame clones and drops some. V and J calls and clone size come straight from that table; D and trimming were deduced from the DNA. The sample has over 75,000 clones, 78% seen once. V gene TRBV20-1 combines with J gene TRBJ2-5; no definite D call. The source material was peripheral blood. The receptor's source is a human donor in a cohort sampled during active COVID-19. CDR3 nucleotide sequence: TGCAGTGCTTCGTTTAGAGGGACCCAGTACTTC. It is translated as CSASFRGTQYF.